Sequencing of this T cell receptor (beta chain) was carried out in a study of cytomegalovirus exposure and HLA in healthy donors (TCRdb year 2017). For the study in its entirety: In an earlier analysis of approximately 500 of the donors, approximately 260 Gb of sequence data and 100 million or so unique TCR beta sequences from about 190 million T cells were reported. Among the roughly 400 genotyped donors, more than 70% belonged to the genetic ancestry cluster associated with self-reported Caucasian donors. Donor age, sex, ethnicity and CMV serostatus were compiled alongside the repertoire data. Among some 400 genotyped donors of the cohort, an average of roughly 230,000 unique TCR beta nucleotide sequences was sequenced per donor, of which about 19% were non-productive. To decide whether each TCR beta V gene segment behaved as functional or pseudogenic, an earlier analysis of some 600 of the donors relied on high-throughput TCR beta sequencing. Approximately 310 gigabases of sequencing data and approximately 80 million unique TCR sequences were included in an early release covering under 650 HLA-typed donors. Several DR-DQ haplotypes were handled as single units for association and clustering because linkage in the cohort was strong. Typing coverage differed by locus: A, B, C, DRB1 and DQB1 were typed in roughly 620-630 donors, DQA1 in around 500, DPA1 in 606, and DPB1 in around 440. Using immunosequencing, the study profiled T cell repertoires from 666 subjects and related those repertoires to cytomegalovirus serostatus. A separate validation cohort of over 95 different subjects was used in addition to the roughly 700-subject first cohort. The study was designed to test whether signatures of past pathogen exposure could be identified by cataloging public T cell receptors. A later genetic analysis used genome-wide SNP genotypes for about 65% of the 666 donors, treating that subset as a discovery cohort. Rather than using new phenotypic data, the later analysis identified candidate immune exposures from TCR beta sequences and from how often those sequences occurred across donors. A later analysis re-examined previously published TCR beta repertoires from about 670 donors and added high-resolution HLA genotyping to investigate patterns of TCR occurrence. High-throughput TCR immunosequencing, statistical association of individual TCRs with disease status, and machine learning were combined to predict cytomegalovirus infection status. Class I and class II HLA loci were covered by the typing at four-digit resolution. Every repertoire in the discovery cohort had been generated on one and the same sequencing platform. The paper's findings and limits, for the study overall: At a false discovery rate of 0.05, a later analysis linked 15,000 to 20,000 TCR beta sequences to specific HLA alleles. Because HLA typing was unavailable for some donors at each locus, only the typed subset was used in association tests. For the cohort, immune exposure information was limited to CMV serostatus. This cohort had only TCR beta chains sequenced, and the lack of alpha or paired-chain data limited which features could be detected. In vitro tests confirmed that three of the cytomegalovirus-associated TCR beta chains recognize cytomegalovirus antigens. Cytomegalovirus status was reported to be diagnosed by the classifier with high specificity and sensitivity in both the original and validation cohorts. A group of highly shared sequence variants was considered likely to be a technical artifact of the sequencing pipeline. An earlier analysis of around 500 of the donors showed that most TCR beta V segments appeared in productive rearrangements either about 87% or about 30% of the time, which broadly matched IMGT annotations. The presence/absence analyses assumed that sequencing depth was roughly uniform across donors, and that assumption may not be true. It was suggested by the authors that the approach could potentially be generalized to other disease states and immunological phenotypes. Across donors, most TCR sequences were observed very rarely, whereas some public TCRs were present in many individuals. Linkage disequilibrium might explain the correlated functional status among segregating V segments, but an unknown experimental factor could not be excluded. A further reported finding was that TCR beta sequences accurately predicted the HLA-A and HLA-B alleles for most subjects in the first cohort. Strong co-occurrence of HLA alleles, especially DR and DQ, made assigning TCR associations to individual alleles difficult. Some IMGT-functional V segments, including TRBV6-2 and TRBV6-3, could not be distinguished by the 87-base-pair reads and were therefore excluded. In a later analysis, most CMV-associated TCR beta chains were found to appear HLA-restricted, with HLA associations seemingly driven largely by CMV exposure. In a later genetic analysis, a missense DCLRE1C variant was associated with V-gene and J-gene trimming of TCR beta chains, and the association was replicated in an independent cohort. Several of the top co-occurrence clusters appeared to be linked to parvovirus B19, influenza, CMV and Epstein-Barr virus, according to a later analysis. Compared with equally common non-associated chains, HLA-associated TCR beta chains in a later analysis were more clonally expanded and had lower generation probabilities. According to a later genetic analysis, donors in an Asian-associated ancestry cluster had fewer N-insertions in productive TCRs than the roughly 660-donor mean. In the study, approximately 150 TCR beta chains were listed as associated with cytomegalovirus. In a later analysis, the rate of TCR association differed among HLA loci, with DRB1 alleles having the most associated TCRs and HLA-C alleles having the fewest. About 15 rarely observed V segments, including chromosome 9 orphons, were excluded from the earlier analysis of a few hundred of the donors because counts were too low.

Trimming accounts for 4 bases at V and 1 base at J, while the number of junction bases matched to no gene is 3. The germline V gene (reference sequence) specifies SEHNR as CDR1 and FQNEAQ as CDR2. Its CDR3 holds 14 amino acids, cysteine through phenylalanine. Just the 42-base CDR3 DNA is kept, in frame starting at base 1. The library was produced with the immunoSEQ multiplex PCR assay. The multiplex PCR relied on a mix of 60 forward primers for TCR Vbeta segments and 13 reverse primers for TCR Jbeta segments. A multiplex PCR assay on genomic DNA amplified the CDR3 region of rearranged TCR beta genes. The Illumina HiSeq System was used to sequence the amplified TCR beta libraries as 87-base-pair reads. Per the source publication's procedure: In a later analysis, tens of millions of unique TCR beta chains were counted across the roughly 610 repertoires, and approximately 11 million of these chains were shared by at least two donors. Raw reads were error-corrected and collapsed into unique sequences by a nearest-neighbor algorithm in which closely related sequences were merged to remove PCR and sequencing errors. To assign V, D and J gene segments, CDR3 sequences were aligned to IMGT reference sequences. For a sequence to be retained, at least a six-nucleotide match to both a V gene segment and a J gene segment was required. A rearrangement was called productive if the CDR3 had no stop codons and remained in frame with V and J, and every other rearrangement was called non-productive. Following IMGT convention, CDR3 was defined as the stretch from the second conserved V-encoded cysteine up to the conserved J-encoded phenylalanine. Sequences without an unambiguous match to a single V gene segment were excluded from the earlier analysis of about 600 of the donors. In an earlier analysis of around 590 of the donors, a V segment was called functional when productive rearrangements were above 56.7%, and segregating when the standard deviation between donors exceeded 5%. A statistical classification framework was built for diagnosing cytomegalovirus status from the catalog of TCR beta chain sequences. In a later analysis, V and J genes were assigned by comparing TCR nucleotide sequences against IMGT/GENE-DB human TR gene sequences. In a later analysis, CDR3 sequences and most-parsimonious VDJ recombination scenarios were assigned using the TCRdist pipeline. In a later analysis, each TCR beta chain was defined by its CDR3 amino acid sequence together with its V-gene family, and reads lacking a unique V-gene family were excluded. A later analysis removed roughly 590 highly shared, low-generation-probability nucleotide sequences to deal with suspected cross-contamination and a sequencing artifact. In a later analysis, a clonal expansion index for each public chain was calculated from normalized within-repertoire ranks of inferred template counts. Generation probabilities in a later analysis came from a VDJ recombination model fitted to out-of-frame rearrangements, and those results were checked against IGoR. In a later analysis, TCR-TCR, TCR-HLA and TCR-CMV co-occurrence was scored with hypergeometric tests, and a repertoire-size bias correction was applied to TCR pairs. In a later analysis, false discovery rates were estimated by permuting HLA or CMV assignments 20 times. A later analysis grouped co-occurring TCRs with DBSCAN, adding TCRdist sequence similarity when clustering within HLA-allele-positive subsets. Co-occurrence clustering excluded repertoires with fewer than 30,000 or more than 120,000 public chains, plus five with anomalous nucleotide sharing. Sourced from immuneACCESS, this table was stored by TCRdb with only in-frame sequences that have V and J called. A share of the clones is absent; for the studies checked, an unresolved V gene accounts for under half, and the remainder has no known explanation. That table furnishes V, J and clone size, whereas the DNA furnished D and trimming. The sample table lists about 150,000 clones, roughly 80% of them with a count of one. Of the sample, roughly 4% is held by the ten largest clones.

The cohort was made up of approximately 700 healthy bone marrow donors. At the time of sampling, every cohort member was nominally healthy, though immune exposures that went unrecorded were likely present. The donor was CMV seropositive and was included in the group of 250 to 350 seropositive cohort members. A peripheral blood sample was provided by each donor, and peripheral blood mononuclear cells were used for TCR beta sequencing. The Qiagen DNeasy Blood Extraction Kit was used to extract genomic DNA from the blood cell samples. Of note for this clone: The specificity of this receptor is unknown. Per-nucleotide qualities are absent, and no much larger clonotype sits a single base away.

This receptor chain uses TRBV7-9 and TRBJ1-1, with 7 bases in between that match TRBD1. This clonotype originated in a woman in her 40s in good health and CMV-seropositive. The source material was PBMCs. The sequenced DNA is TGTGCCAGCAGCTCACAGGGGTGGAACACTGAAGCTTTCTTT. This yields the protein CASSSQGWNTEAFF.